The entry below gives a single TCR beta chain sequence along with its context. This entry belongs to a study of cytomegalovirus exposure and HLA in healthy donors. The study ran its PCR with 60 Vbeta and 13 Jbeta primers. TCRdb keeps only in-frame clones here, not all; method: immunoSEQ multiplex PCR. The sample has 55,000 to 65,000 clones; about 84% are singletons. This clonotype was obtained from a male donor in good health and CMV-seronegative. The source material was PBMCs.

CDR3 sequence (DNA): TGTGCCAGCAGTGAATCGGGTTACACTGAAGCTTTCTTT. Its translation: CASSESGYTEAFF. V gene TRBV2 combines with J gene TRBJ1-1; no clear D gene. CDR1 is SNHLY, CDR2 FYNNEI, per germline. This CDR3 spans 13 amino acids. With 2 bases removed from V and 3 bases from J, the gap between germline ends came to 7 bases.